This T cell receptor (beta chain) emerged from a study of blood T cell repertoires in COVID-19. Background on the study: Collection of acute and convalescent COVID-19 samples took place in the United States, Italy and Spain. PBMCs, B-cell-depleted T cells, or T cells provided the cDNA or gDNA that made up the material.

CDR1 and CDR2 (germline): SGDLS, YYNGEE. CDR3 length: 15 residues. V was trimmed by 0 bases and J by 0 bases, leaving 10 bases between them. In the authors' workflow: How many nucleated cells were present was estimated from reference gene primer amplification. Sequencing used immunoSEQ multiplex PCR; TCRdb keeps in-frame clones, though not all of them. From that table come the V and J calls and clone size; the DNA was used to work out D and trimming. Among a few hundred thousand clones listed, 75% to 85% were seen once. The TCR originated in a man aged 50 or older with active or convalescent COVID-19. The rearrangement links TRBV9 to TRBJ2-7; no reliable D call. Sequenced sample: peripheral blood. CDR3 protein: CASSVDMWSSYEQYF. The CDR3, as DNA: TGTGCCAGCAGCGTAGACATGTGGAGCTCCTACGAGCAGTACTTC.